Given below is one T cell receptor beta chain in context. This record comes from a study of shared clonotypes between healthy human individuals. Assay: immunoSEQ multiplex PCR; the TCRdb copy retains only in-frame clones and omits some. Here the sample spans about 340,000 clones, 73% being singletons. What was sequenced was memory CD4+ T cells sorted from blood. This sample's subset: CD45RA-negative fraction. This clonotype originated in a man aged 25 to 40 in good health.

The CDR3 spells CSVEETGASYTF. CDR3 sequence (DNA): TGCAGCGTTGAAGAGACAGGAGCCTCCTACACCTTC. The rearrangement links TRBV29-1 to TRBJ1-2; D perhaps matches TRBD1 (6 bases). Trimming removed 0 bases from V and 10 bases from J, with 12 bases in between. Germline V CDR1 and CDR2: SQVTM, ANQGSEA. This CDR3 region has 12 residues.